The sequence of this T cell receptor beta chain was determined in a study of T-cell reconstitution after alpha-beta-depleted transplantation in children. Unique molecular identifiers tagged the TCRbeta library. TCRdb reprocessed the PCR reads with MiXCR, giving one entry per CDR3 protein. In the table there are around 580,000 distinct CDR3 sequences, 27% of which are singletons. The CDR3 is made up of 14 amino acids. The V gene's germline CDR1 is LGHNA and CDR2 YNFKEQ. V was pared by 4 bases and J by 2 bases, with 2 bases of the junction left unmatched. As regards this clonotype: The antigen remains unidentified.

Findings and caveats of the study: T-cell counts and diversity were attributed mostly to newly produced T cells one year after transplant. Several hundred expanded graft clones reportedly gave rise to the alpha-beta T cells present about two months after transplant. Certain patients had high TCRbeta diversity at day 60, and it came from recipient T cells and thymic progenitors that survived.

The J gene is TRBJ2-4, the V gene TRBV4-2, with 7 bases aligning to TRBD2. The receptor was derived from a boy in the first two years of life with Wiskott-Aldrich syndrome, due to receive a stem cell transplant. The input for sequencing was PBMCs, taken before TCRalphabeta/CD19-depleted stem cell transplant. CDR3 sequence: CASSPGTTKNIQYF. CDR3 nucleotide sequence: TGTGCCAGCAGCCCCGGGACTACCAAAAACATTCAGTACTTC.